A selection of T cell receptor beta chains follows, all from one sample in a study of cytomegalovirus exposure and HLA in healthy donors. Assay: immunoSEQ multiplex PCR; the TCRdb copy retains only in-frame clones and omits some. The sample lists 250,000 to 300,000 clones; about nine tenths were seen once. The sequenced sample was PBMCs. The receptors shown here come from a girl aged 2 to 9 in good health and CMV-seronegative. Each CDR3 is given with its conserved first and last residue. Each record gives: J gene, V gene, D gene, CDR3 length, clone size, CDR3 DNA, CDR3 protein. D genes are given only for firm matches. Clone size appears in some rows only: once, few, many, or a class for an expanded clone.

TRBJ1-2 | TRBV5-5 | NA | 13 | NA | TGTGCCAGCAGCTTGATATCCGGGGATGGCTACACCTTC | CASSLISGDGYTF
TRBJ2-7 | TRBV5-5 | TRBD2 | 16 | NA | TGTGCCAGCAGCTTGTTTAGCGGGACCAGCTCCTACGAGCAGTACTTC | CASSLFSGTSSYEQYF
TRBJ2-1 | TRBV19 | TRBD2 | 13 | NA | TGTGCCAGTATCCCGGTTGGGGGGGATGAGCAGTTCTTC | CASIPVGGDEQFF
TRBJ1-1 | TRBV6-4 | TRBD1 | 13 | NA | TGTGCCAGCAGGAGGACAGGGGACACTGAAGCTTTCTTT | CASRRTGDTEAFF
TRBJ2-5 | TRBV19 | NA | 14 | NA | TGTGCCAGTAGCCCAGGAGGGAGCCAAGAGACCCAGTACTTC | CASSPGGSQETQYF
TRBJ2-7 | TRBV6-1 | NA | 12 | NA | TGTGCCAGCAGCAGACAGCCCTACGAGCAGTACTTC | CASSRQPYEQYF
TRBJ2-7 | TRBV6-5 | TRBD2 | 15 | once | TGTGCCAGCAGTTACTCTCGGACTAGCGAAGTGTTGCAGTACTTC | CASSYSRTSEVLQYF
TRBJ2-7 | TRBV5-6 | NA | 14 | NA | TGTGCCAGCAGCTTGCGGCAGGGGATCAACGAGCAGTACTTC | CASSLRQGINEQYF
TRBJ1-2 | TRBV10-3 | NA | 12 | NA | TGTGCCATCAGTGATAGTTTAGAGGGCTACACCTTC | CAISDSLEGYTF
TRBJ1-1 | TRBV12-5 | NA | 13 | once | TGTGCTAGTGGTCAGGGACAGAACACTGAAGCTTTCTTT | CASGQGQNTEAFF
TRBJ1-4 | TRBV6-5 | NA | 14 | NA | TGTGCCAGCAGACCAGGGCGGACTAATGAAAAACTGTTTTTT | CASRPGRTNEKLFF
TRBJ2-3 | TRBV7-2 | TRBD2 | 19 | NA | TGTGCCAGCAGCCCCCAACCTTTCGGACTAGCGGGGGGCACAGATACGCAGTATTTT | CASSPQPFGLAGGTDTQYF
TRBJ2-3 | TRBV5-4 | NA | 13 | few | TGTGCCAGCAGCTTGTTGTTAGCAGATACGCAGTATTTT | CASSLLLADTQYF
TRBJ2-3 | TRBV4-2 | TRBD2 | 18 | NA | TGTGCCAGCAGCCAAGATGTAGGACTAGCGGGGGGCACAGATACGCAGTATTTT | CASSQDVGLAGGTDTQYF
TRBJ2-1 | TRBV5-4 | NA | 16 | NA | TGTGCCAGCAGCTCTACATTGACAAAAACTGCCAATGAGCAGTTCTTC | CASSSTLTKTANEQFF
TRBJ1-1 | TRBV5-1 | TRBD1 | 13 | NA | TGCGCCAGCAGCTTGGACAGGGGGACTGAAGCTTTCTTT | CASSLDRGTEAFF
TRBJ2-2 | TRBV18 | NA | 15 | NA | TGTGCCAGCTCACCGAAGGGGTCGGTCGAGGGGGAGCTGTTTTTT | CASSPKGSVEGELFF
TRBJ2-3 | TRBV27 | NA | 13 | NA | TGTGCCAGCAGTCCCACAGACGTAGATACGCAGTATTTT | CASSPTDVDTQYF
TRBJ1-2 | TRBV5-5 | NA | 14 | NA | TGTGCCAGCAGCACAGGAGACACATTCTATGGCTACACCTTC | CASSTGDTFYGYTF
TRBJ1-5 | TRBV7-9 | TRBD1 | 16 | NA | TGTGCCAGCAGCCCCAGCTCGGGACAGGTCAATCAGCCCCAGCATTTT | CASSPSSGQVNQPQHF
TRBJ2-3 | TRBV5-1 | NA | 15 | once | TGCGCCAGCAGCTTGGCTTGGTCAGAAACAGATACGCAGTATTTT | CASSLAWSETDTQYF
TRBJ1-2 | TRBV2 | NA | 13 | NA | TGTGCCAGCAGTGAGATTTGGACAAATGGCTACACCTTC | CASSEIWTNGYTF
TRBJ2-7 | TRBV28 | NA | 11 | few | TGTGCCAGCAGTCGAACTATTTATCAGTACTTC | CASSRTIYQYF
TRBJ2-2 | TRBV7-6 | TRBD2 | 16 | NA | TGTGCCAGCAGCTTTTATAGCGGGGGGACCGCCGGGGAGCTGTTTTTT | CASSFYSGGTAGELFF
TRBJ1-1 | TRBV2 | TRBD1 | 16 | NA | TGTGCCAGCAGTGAAGCGGGACAGGGGGCGACCACTGAAGCTTTCTTT | CASSEAGQGATTEAFF
TRBJ2-7 | TRBV28 | NA | 15 | NA | TGTGCCAGCAGTTTACCGGTCGGGCGGGGACAGGAGCAGTACTTC | CASSLPVGRGQEQYF
TRBJ2-1 | TRBV5-1 | TRBD1 | 14 | NA | TGCGCCAGCTCCCGGGACAGGGCGTTCAATGAGCAGTTCTTC | CASSRDRAFNEQFF
TRBJ2-3 | TRBV11-2 | TRBD2 | 15 | NA | TGTGCCAGCAGCTTAGCGGGAGGGCCGGTAGATACGCAGTATTTT | CASSLAGGPVDTQYF
TRBJ2-7 | TRBV27 | NA | 13 | NA | TGTGCCAGCAGCCAGGGGAATGCTTACGAGCAGTACTTC | CASSQGNAYEQYF
TRBJ2-1 | TRBV9 | TRBD2 | 17 | NA | TGTGCCAGCAGCCCTTGGGGGACTAGCGGGACCTACAATGAGCAGTTCTTC | CASSPWGTSGTYNEQFF
TRBJ2-1 | TRBV27 | NA | 15 | NA | TGTGCCAGCAGTTCGGACAGCGCCCTATTTTATGAGCAGTTCTTC | CASSSDSALFYEQFF
TRBJ2-3 | TRBV6-5 | NA | 14 | NA | TGTGCCAGCACTAGGGGACTCCCTGCCGATACGCAGTATTTT | CASTRGLPADTQYF
TRBJ2-1 | TRBV29-1 | TRBD2 | 13 | NA | TGCAGCGTTGAGGCTAGCGGGTGGAATGAGCAGTTCTTC | CSVEASGWNEQFF
TRBJ1-5 | TRBV28 | NA | 15 | NA | TGTGCCAGCAGCCTTATCAAGAATAGCAATCAGCCTCAGCATTTT | CASSLIKNSNQPQHF
TRBJ2-1 | TRBV19 | TRBD2 | 16 | NA | TGTGCCAGTAGTGCCACCACTAGCGGGAGTAGCAATGAGCAGTTCTTC | CASSATTSGSSNEQFF
TRBJ1-2 | TRBV18 | TRBD1 | 15 | NA | TGTGCCAGCTCAAAGACAGGGCAAGACTATGATGGCTACACCTTC | CASSKTGQDYDGYTF
TRBJ2-3 | TRBV6-5 | TRBD2 | 16 | NA | TGTGCCAGCAGTTCCCTAGCGGGAGCGTTGGCAGATACGCAGTATTTT | CASSSLAGALADTQYF
TRBJ2-7 | TRBV7-6 | NA | 16 | NA | TGTGCCAGCAGCCCCATCCCCGGGGGGCAGGTTCACGAGCAGTACTTC | CASSPIPGGQVHEQYF
TRBJ2-7 | TRBV11-2 | TRBD2 | 16 | NA | TGTGCCAGCAGCTTAGAACTAGCGGGGATCGGCTACGAGCAGTACTTC | CASSLELAGIGYEQYF
TRBJ2-3 | TRBV23-1 | TRBD2 | 15 | NA | TGCGCCAGCAGGAAATCTAGCGGGAGAAGGAATACGCAGTATTTT | CASRKSSGRRNTQYF
TRBJ1-6 | TRBV28 | NA | 11 | NA | TGTGCCAGCAGTTTCAGTTCACCCCTCCACTTT | CASSFSSPLHF
TRBJ2-1 | TRBV6-1 | TRBD1 | 15 | once | TGTGCCAGCATAGTCGGGACAGCAACCTACAATGAGCAGTTCTTC | CASIVGTATYNEQFF
TRBJ2-4 | TRBV23-1 | NA | 14 | once | TGCGCCAGCAGTCAATTGGGGCAGAAAAACATTCAGTACTTC | CASSQLGQKNIQYF
TRBJ1-1 | TRBV5-1 | TRBD1 | 16 | NA | TGCGCCAGCAGCCCCGGACAGGGAATCCCTACTACGGAAGCTTTCTTT | CASSPGQGIPTTEAFF